This TCR beta chain derives from a study of beta chain features in type 1 diabetes. The study, taken as a whole, reports: Researchers report that Type 1 diabetes patients had moderately but significantly shorter TCRB CDR3s across all four CD4+ subsets.

Regarding this clone: Antigen: not known.

TCRB transcripts that were expressed got sequenced, as all of the isolated RNA had been reverse transcribed. Produced via immunoSEQ multiplex PCR; TCRdb's table is partial and in-frame only. The table has around 320,000 clones, roughly 15% seen once. This clonotype originated in a man aged 30-40 years in good health. Specimen: central memory CD4+ T cells from blood.

In DNA, the CDR3 is TGCAGTGTAGGGGATCAGCCCCAGCATTTT. Translation gives CSVGDQPQHF. The chain uses TRBV20-1 and TRBJ1-5; D might be TRBD1 (5 bases). The CDR3 sequence is 10 residues long. V was trimmed by 7 bases and J by 5 bases, leaving 6 bases between them. CDR1 and CDR2 from the germline V gene are DFQATT and SNEGSKA (reference sequence).